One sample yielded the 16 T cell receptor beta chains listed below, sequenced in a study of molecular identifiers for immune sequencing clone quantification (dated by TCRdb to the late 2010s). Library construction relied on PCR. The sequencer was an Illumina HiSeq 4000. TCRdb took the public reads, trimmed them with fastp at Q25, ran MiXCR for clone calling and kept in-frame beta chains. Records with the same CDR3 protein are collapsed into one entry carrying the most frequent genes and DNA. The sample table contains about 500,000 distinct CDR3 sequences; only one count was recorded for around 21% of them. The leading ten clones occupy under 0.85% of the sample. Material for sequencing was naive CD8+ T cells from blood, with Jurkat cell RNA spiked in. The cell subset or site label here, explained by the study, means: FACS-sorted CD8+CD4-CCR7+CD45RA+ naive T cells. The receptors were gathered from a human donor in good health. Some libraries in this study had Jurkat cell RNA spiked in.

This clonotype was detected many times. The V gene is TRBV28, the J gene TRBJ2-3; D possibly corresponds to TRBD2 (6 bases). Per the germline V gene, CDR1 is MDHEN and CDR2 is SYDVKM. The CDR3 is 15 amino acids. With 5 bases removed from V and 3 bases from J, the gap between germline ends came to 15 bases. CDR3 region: CASSLVSGVTDTQYF. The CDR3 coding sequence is TGTGCCAGCAGTCTTGTTTCGGGAGTGACAGATACGCAGTATTTT.

The CDR3 here is CASSLVLGPREKLFF. The CDR3 bases are TGTGCCAGCAGTTTAGTGCTGGGTCCTAGGGAAAAACTGTTTTTT. V and J are TRBV27 and TRBJ1-4, with no clear D. The CDR3 runs to 15 residues. From germline, CDR1 is MNHEY and CDR2 SMNVEV (reference sequence). V lost 2 bases and J 8 bases, leaving 15 bases between the germline ends.

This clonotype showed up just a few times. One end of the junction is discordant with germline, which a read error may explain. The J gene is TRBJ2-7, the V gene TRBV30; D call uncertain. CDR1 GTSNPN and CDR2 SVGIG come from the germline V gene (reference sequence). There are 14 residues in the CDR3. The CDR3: CAWSGTESSYEQHF. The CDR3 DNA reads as TGTGCCTGGAGTGGGACCGAGAGCTCCTACGAGCAGCACTTC.

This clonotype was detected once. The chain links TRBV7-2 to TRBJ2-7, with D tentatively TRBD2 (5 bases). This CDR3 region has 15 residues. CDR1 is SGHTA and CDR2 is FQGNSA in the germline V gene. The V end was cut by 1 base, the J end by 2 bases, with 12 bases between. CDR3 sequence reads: CASSLGGSYPYEQYF. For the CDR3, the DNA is TGTGCCAGCAGCTTAGGCGGGTCCTACCCCTACGAGCAGTACTTC. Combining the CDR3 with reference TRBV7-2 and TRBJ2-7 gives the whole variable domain GAGVSQSPSNKVTEKGKDVELRCDPISGHTALYWYRQSLGQGLEFLIYFQGNSAPDKSGLPSDRFSAERTGGSVSTLTIQRTQQEDSAVYLCASSLGGSYPYEQYFGPGTRLTVT.

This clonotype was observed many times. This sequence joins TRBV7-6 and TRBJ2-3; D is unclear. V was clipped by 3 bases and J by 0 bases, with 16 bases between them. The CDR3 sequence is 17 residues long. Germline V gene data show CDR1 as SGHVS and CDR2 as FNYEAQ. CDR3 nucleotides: TGTGCCAGCAGCTTCAACCCAGCGCTGACTAGCACAGATACGCAGTATTTT. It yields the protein CASSFNPALTSTDTQYF.

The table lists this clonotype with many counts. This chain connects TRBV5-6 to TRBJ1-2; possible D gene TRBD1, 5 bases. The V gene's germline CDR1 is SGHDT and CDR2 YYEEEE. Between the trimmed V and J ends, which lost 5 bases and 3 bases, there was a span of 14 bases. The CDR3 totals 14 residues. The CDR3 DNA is TGTGCCAGCAGACGGCAGGGAAGTGACTATGGCTACACCTTC. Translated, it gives CASRRQGSDYGYTF.

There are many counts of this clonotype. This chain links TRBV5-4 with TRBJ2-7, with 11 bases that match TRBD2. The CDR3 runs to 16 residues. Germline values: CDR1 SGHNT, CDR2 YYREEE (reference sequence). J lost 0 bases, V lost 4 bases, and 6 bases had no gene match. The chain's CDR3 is CASSPGLAAFSYEQYF. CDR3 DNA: TGTGCCAGCAGCCCGGGACTAGCGGCCTTCTCCTACGAGCAGTACTTC.

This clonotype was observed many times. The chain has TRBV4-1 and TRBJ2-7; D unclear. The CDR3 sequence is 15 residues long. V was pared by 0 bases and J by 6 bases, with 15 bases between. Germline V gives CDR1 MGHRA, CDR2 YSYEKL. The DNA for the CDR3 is TGCGCCAGCAGCCAAGAAGGTCTGGGTAGAGGCGAGCAGTACTTC. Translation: CASSQEGLGRGEQYF.

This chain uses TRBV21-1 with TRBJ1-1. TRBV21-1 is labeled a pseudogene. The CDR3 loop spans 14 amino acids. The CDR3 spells CASSRRRVRTEAFF. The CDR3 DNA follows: TGTGCCAGCAGCAGGAGGAGGGTACGCACTGAAGCTTTCTTT.

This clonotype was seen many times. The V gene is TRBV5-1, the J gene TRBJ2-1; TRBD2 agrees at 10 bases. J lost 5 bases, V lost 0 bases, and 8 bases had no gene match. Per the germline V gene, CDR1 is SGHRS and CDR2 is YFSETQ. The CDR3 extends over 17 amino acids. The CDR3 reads CASSLALGTSANNEQFF. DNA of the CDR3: TGCGCCAGCAGCTTGGCCCTAGGGACTAGCGCTAACAATGAGCAGTTCTTC.

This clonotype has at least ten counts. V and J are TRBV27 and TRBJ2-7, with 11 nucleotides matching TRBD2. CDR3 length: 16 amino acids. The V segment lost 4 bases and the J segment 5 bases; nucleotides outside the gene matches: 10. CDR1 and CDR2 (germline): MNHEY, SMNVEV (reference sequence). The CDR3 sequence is CASSYLPLAGAHEQYF. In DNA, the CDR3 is TGTGCCAGCAGTTATCTACCACTAGCGGGAGCCCACGAGCAGTACTTC.

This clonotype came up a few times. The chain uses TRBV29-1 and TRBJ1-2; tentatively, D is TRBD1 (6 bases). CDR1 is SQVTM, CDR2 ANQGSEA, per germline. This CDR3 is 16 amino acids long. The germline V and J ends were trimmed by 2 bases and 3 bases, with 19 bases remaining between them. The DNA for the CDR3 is TGCAGCGTTGAATGGCTACAGGGTCCCTTGGACTATGGCTACACCTTC. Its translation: CSVEWLQGPLDYGYTF.

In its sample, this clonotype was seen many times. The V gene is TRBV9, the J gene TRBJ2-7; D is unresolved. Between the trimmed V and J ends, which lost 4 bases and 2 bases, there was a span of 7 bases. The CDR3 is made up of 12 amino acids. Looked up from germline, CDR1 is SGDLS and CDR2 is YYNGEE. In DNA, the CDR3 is TGTGCCAGCAGCCCGAGGCCCTACGAGCAGTACTTC. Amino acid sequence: CASSPRPYEQYF.

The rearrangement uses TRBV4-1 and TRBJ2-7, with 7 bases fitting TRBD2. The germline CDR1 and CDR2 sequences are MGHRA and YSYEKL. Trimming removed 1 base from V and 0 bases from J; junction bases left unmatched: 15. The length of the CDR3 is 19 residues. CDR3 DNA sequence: TGCGCCAGCAGCCAAGGAGTAGCGGGCACCTTTTCCTCCTCCTACGAGCAGTACTTC. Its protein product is CASSQGVAGTFSSSYEQYF.

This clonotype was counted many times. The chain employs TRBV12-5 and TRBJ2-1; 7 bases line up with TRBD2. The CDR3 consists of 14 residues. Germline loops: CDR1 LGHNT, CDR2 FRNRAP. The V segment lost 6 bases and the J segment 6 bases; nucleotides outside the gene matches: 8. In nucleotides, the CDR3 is TGTGCTAGTGGAAGCCGGGACTATCCCAATGAGCAGTTCTTC. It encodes CASGSRDYPNEQFF. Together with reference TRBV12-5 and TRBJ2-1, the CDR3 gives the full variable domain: DARVTQTPRHKVTEMGQEVTMRCQPILGHNTVFWYRQTMMQGLELLAYFRNRAPLDDSGMPKDRFSAEMPDATLATLKIQPSEPRDSAVYFCASGSRDYPNEQFFGPGTRLTVL.

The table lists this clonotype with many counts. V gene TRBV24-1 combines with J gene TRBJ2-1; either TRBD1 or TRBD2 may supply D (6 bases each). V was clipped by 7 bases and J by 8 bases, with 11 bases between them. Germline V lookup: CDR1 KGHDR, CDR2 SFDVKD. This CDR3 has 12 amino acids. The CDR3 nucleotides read TGTGCCACCAGGGGGGGCCCCTATGAGCAGTTCTTC. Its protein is CATRGGPYEQFF.